This T cell receptor (beta chain) was recorded in a study of cytotoxic CD8 clonotypes in ibrutinib-treated CLL. Findings and limits, study-wide: Contraction or stability on treatment characterized the public clonotypes, which were uncommon. Investigators sampled sustained-remission and progressing patients at differing times. Clonality was elevated at ibrutinib response and had returned toward baseline at progression.

Produced via immunoSEQ multiplex PCR; TCRdb's table is partial and in-frame only. This table has 130,000 or so clones, roughly three quarters appearing once. Cryopreserved PBMCs supplied about 2 micrograms of genomic DNA for TCR beta libraries. V lost 2 bases to trimming and J lost 8 bases, with 9 bases between them. The CDR3 covers 11 residues. Looked up from germline, CDR1 is GTSNPN and CDR2 is SVGIG (reference sequence). This clone appeared a few times. The antigen remains unidentified. The genes are TRBV30 and TRBJ1-2; perhaps TRBD1 as D (5 bases). Source: PBMCs, taken after 12 months of ibrutinib treatment. The source is a human donor with chronic lymphocytic leukemia. CDR3 bases: TGTGCCTGGAGTCTTTCAGGGGGCTACACCTTC. Its protein is CAWSLSGGYTF.